This T cell receptor beta chain was observed in a study of OX40 agonist ivuxolimab in advanced cancers. About the study: A diagnosis of hepatocellular carcinoma, melanoma, renal cell or head and neck cancer was present in dose-escalation patients.

Trimming pared 0 bases from V and 0 bases from J, leaving 8 bases between. The CDR3 covers 15 residues. Germline V gives CDR1 KGHSH, CDR2 LQKENI. Produced via immunoSEQ multiplex PCR; TCRdb's table is partial and in-frame only. The sample carries 85,000 to 130,000 clones, less than 95% recorded once. The TCR was taken from an adult with an advanced solid tumor such as melanoma, head and neck, liver or kidney cancer. The J gene is TRBJ1-1, the V gene TRBV18, with D perhaps matching TRBD1 (6 bases). The sample in question was CD4+ or CD8+ T cells sorted from blood, obtained in a trial of the OX40 agonist ivuxolimab. CDR3 coding DNA: TGTGCCAGCTCACCACCGGACAGCATGAACACTGAAGCTTTCTTT. Protein product: CASSPPDSMNTEAFF.